Listed below are T cell receptor beta chains from one sample, sequenced in a study of response to subunit inactivated influenza vaccine. One entry per CDR3 protein results from TCRdb running MiXCR on the RT-PCR reads. This table holds roughly 670,000 distinct CDR3 sequences, 12% to 15% found once. The sample here was PBMCs from blood, taken around 14 days before vaccination. All receptors derive from a man in his forties or fifties who received an inactivated influenza vaccine. The CDR3 runs from the conserved cysteine through the conserved F or W. Each record gives: V gene, J gene, D gene, clone size, CDR3 protein, CDR3 DNA. The D gene is left open where the match is weak. Only part of the rows carry a size: once, few, many, or a class if the clone is expanded.

V gene: TRBV5-1
J gene: TRBJ2-1
D gene: NA
clone size: many
CDR3 protein: CASSSTRYNEQFF
CDR3 DNA: TGCGCCAGCAGCTCGACACGGTACAATGAGCAGTTCTTC

V gene: TRBV6-2/TRBV6-3
J gene: TRBJ2-4
D gene: NA
clone size: many
CDR3 protein: CASSIIGLAKNIQYF
CDR3 DNA: TGTGCCAGCAGTATCATTGGGCTCGCCAAAAACATTCAGTACTTC

V gene: TRBV6-1
J gene: TRBJ1-6
D gene: NA
clone size: few
CDR3 protein: CASSRTAGNSPLHF
CDR3 DNA: TGTGCCAGCAGTAGGACAGCCGGAAATTCACCCCTCCACTTT

V gene: TRBV5-1
J gene: TRBJ2-5
D gene: TRBD1
clone size: few
CDR3 protein: CASSVDRELQETQYF
CDR3 DNA: TGCGCCAGCAGCGTCGACAGGGAACTCCAAGAGACCCAGTACTTC

V gene: TRBV12-3/TRBV12-4
J gene: TRBJ2-1
D gene: TRBD2
clone size: few
CDR3 protein: CASSVGGINNEQFF
CDR3 DNA: TGTGCCAGCAGCGTGGGGGGGATAAACAATGAGCAGTTCTTC

V gene: TRBV4-1
J gene: TRBJ2-7
D gene: TRBD1
clone size: few
CDR3 protein: CASSQRQGDYEQYF
CDR3 DNA: TGCGCCAGCAGCCAAAGGCAGGGGGACTACGAGCAGTACTTC

V gene: TRBV20-1
J gene: TRBJ2-5
D gene: TRBD2
clone size: NA
CDR3 protein: CSASLAGTVETQYF
CDR3 DNA: TGCAGTGCTAGTTTAGCGGGAACGGTGGAGACCCAGTACTTC

V gene: TRBV28
J gene: TRBJ2-7
D gene: TRBD2
clone size: NA
CDR3 protein: CASRNLGTSGIEYF
CDR3 DNA: TGTGCCAGCAGGAACTTAGGGACTAGCGGAATAGAGTACTTC

V gene: TRBV12-3/TRBV12-4
J gene: TRBJ1-4
D gene: NA
clone size: NA
CDR3 protein: CASSSHRAGLFF
CDR3 DNA: TGTGCCAGCAGTTCACACAGGGCGGGGCTGTTTTTT

V gene: TRBV5-1
J gene: TRBJ2-7
D gene: NA
clone size: NA
CDR3 protein: CASSLVLLSVSNYEQYF
CDR3 DNA: TGCGCCAGCAGCTTGGTTTTACTCTCCGTTTCAAACTACGAGCAGTACTTC

V gene: TRBV6-2/TRBV6-3
J gene: TRBJ2-5
D gene: NA
clone size: NA
CDR3 protein: CASRPTAVGSQYF
CDR3 DNA: TGTGCCAGCAGGCCGACAGCGGTCGGGTCCCAGTACTTC

V gene: TRBV10-3
J gene: TRBJ2-5
D gene: TRBD2
clone size: NA
CDR3 protein: CAISEQLAGVQETQYF
CDR3 DNA: TGTGCCATCAGTGAACAACTAGCGGGAGTTCAGGAGACCCAGTACTTC

V gene: TRBV28
J gene: TRBJ1-2
D gene: NA
clone size: few
CDR3 protein: CASSFGRGYGYTF
CDR3 DNA: TGTGCCAGCAGTTTTGGCCGAGGCTATGGCTACACCTTC

V gene: TRBV20-1
J gene: TRBJ2-3
D gene: TRBD2
clone size: NA
CDR3 protein: CSGIAGISTDMQYF
CDR3 DNA: TGCAGTGGCATAGCGGGGATATCCACAGATATGCAGTATTTT

V gene: TRBV29-1
J gene: TRBJ2-1
D gene: NA
clone size: few
CDR3 protein: CSVEDSVQRLYNEQFF
CDR3 DNA: TGCAGCGTTGAAGATTCCGTCCAAAGATTATACAATGAGCAGTTCTTC

V gene: TRBV7-2
J gene: TRBJ1-4
D gene: NA
clone size: few
CDR3 protein: CASSRGPNEKLFF
CDR3 DNA: TGTGCCAGCAGCCGTGGCCCGAATGAAAAACTGTTTTTT

V gene: TRBV10-2
J gene: TRBJ2-2
D gene: TRBD2
clone size: few
CDR3 protein: CASRGLDVGELFF
CDR3 DNA: TGCGCCAGCAGGGGACTAGATGTCGGGGAGCTGTTTTTT

V gene: TRBV27
J gene: TRBJ2-5
D gene: NA
clone size: NA
CDR3 protein: CASSLFWGETQYF
CDR3 DNA: TGTGCCAGCAGTTTATTTTGGGGGGAGACCCAGTACTTC

V gene: TRBV4-3
J gene: TRBJ2-1
D gene: TRBD2
clone size: many
CDR3 protein: CASSQYFSLAEDNEQFF
CDR3 DNA: TGCGCCAGCAGCCAATACTTTTCCCTAGCGGAGGACAATGAGCAGTTCTTC

V gene: TRBV5-1
J gene: TRBJ2-3
D gene: TRBD1
clone size: few
CDR3 protein: CASSIGTGGDTDTQYF
CDR3 DNA: TGCGCCAGCAGCATCGGGACAGGGGGCGACACAGATACGCAGTATTTT